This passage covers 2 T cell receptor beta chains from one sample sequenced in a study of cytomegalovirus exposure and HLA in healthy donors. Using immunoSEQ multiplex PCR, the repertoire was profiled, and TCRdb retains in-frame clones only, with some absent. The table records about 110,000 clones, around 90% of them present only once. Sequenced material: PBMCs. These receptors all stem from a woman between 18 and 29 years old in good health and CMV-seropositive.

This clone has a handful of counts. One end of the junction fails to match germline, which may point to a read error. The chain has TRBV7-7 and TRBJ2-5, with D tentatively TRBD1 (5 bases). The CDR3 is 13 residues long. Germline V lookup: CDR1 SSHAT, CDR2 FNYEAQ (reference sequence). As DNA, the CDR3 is TGTGCTAGCAGCTTAGGGGCAGAGGAGACCCAGTACTTC. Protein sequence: CASSLGAEETQYF.

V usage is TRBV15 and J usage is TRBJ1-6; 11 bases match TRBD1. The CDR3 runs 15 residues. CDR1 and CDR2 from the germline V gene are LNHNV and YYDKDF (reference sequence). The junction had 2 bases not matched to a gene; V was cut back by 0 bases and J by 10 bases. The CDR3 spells CATSRDRTGGSPLHF. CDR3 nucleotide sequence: TGTGCCACCAGCAGAGATAGGACAGGGGGCTCACCCCTCCACTTT.